The T cell receptor (beta chain) under discussion was sequenced for a study of blood T cell repertoires in COVID-19. The assay was immunoSEQ multiplex PCR, and TCRdb's table has in-frame clones only and misses some. The table lists over 150,000 clones, roughly 85% of them singletons, with around 9.5% in the top ten. Clinical history as reported by participants underpinned cohort assignment. Cohort 3 donors counted as recovered after two negative PCRs, clearance, or resolved symptoms. CDR1 MDHEN and CDR2 SYDVKM come from the germline V gene. After removal of 4 bases from V and 2 bases from J, the junction contained 1 base not matched to a gene. The CDR3 is 15 residues long.

The sequence was obtained from a woman under 30 who had recovered from COVID-19. The sample comprised PBMCs or T cells enriched from blood (not recorded which). J is TRBJ2-6 and V is TRBV28; 8 bases line up with TRBD2. CDR3 DNA sequence: TGTGCCAGCAGTTCAGCGGGGGCTGGGGCCAACGTCCTGACTTTC. Protein: CASSSAGAGANVLTF. The whole variable domain, filled in from reference TRBV28 and TRBJ2-6, reads DVKVTQSSRYLVKRTGEKVFLECVQDMDHENMFWYRQDPGLGLRLIYFSYDVKMKEKGDIPEGYSVSREKKERFSLILESASTNQTSMYLCASSSAGAGANVLTFGAGSRLTVL.